This T cell receptor beta chain was documented in a study of blood T cells in healthy people across ages. Regarding the study as a whole: Naive T cell percentage and TCR beta diversity correlated strongly.

Per sample, at least 6 micrograms of total RNA were extracted. About this clonotype: Its antigen is currently unknown.

Germline CDR1 MNHEY, CDR2 SMNVEV (reference sequence). Trimming pared 5 bases from V and 0 bases from J, leaving 14 bases between. The CDR3 has 16 residues. The second PCR ran roughly 6 to 11 cycles with a sample-barcoded 5' primer and J-beta primers. The yield of each sample was at least 3 million CDR3-containing paired-end reads. From the 5' RACE reads, TCRdb called clonotypes with MiXCR, one entry per CDR3 protein. Among roughly 1.9 million distinct CDR3 sequences listed, 35% to 50% were seen once. The source material was blood. This clonotype was obtained from a human donor in good health. The V gene is TRBV27, the J gene TRBJ2-1; TRBD2 is a possible D gene (5 bases). CDR3 DNA: TGTGCCAGCAGTCTTAACGGACTTGACTCCTACAATGAGCAGTTCTTC. Translated: CASSLNGLDSYNEQFF.